This paragraph reports one T cell receptor beta chain. Its matching antigen is unknown. Primers included in the PCR were 60 Vbeta and 13 Jbeta primers. Method: immunoSEQ multiplex PCR; TCRdb's copy keeps in-frame clones and lacks some. This repertoire includes about 96,000 clones. Trimming pared 5 bases from V and 4 bases from J, leaving 15 bases between. Germline lookup yields CDR1 LNHDA and CDR2 SQIVND (reference sequence). The CDR3 extends over 15 amino acids. The data originate from a study of cytomegalovirus exposure and HLA in healthy donors. Study background: Findings of an earlier analysis included more than 90 million unique TCR beta sequences from some 200 million T cells. Overall study results and limits: Indistinguishability led to the exclusion of some V segments, TRBV6-2 and TRBV6-3 included.

This sequence originates from a woman in her twenties or thirties in good health and CMV-seronegative. This chain joins TRBV19 and TRBJ2-1; D is possibly TRBD2 (5 bases). The specimen was PBMCs. CDR3 residues: CASSPLDYVYNEQFF. Written as DNA, the CDR3 is TGTGCCAGTAGTCCTTTAGACTACGTGTACAATGAGCAGTTCTTC.